These 30 T cell receptor beta chains share one sample of origin, sequenced in a study of cytomegalovirus exposure and HLA in healthy donors. The study ran its PCR with 60 Vbeta and 13 Jbeta primers. Method: immunoSEQ multiplex PCR; TCRdb's copy keeps in-frame clones and lacks some. The sample has hundreds of thousands of clones, 60% to 80% seen once. Sequences were obtained from PBMCs. The receptors originated from a male donor in good health and CMV-seronegative.

V and J are TRBV25-1 and TRBJ2-5; a possible D gene is TRBD2 (6 bases). Per germline, CDR1 MGHDK and CDR2 SYGVNS. Trimming pared 1 base from V and 2 bases from J, leaving 11 bases between. This CDR3 region has 15 residues. CDR3 in DNA: TGTGCCAGCAGTGAATTTTGGGGGACTCAAGAGACCCAGTACTTC. Its translation is CASSEFWGTQETQYF.

The chain is built from TRBV6-6 and TRBJ1-5; D is ambiguous. Germline V lookup: CDR1 MNHNY, CDR2 SVGAGI (reference sequence). The CDR3 extends over 11 amino acids. The V end was cut by 10 bases, the J end by 6 bases, with 10 bases between. As DNA, the CDR3 is TGTGCCACCGGGGTTTCTCAGCCCCAGCATTTT. Its translation: CATGVSQPQHF.

The table lists this clone with a count of one. This chain joins TRBV10-3 and TRBJ2-7; the match to TRBD1 covers 9 bases. CDR1 is ENHRY, CDR2 SYGVKD, per germline. The junction had 5 bases not matched to a gene; V was cut back by 0 bases and J by 5 bases. The CDR3 consists of 15 residues. In nucleotides, the CDR3 is TGTGCCATCAGTGAGTCGGGGACAGGGTATGACGAGCAGTACTTC. The encoded protein is CAISESGTGYDEQYF.

V is TRBV15 and J is TRBJ2-1, with TRBD1 as a possible D gene (5 bases). Trimming stripped 4 bases from V and 5 bases from J, with 9 bases between. Germline CDR1 reads LNHNV; CDR2 reads YYDKDF (reference sequence). The CDR3 has 13 amino acids. This CDR3 reads CATSKDTNNEQFF. The DNA for the CDR3 is TGTGCCACCAGCAAGGACACGAACAATGAGCAGTTCTTC.

The rearrangement links TRBV7-6 to TRBJ2-1; 8 positions match TRBD1. The CDR3 length is 17 residues. Unmatched junction bases numbered 12, after V lost 0 bases and J lost 8 bases. CDR1 and CDR2 (germline): SGHVS, FNYEAQ. The DNA for the CDR3 is TGTGCCAGCAGCTTAGCGCACCAGGGGGCGAGGAAGGATGAGCAGTTCTTC. The encoded protein is CASSLAHQGARKDEQFF.

The V and J genes are TRBV27 and TRBJ2-7, with TRBD2 matching 10 bases. Germline values: CDR1 MNHEY, CDR2 SMNVEV (reference sequence). The CDR3 has 14 residues. Losses at the gene ends were 5 bases for V and 4 bases for J; bases not matched to a gene: 5. CDR3 residues: CASSGSGRVYEQYF. The CDR3 nucleotides are TGTGCCAGCAGTGGGAGCGGGAGGGTTTACGAGCAGTACTTC.

The chain has TRBV13 and TRBJ2-5; 7 nucleotides match TRBD1. The trim removed 1 base at V and 4 bases at J, leaving 3 bases unmatched. The germline V gene encodes CDR1 PRHDT and CDR2 FYEKMQ (reference sequence). The CDR3 runs 14 residues. CDR3 nucleotide sequence: TGTGCCAGCAGCTTAGAAGGGGGCTTAGAGACCCAGTACTTC. Residues: CASSLEGGLETQYF.

This clone was counted a few times. The chain joins TRBV5-4 to TRBJ1-1; 7 positions match TRBD1. Trimming took 2 bases from V and 1 from J; bases not matched to a gene: 11. This CDR3 comprises 17 residues. Germline V gene lookup returns CDR1 SGHNT and CDR2 YYREEE (reference sequence). DNA of the CDR3: TGTGCCAGCAGCTTCCCAAGACAGGGCGTGGGGAACACTGAAGCTTTCTTT. Its protein is CASSFPRQGVGNTEAFF.

The J gene is TRBJ1-4, the V gene TRBV30; 11 bases align to TRBD1. The germline CDR1 and CDR2 sequences are GTSNPN and SVGIG (reference sequence). The CDR3 spans 15 residues. J lost 2 bases, V lost 4 bases, and 3 bases had no gene match. CDR3 sequence reads: CAWNGQGATNEKLFF. CDR3 nucleotide sequence: TGTGCCTGGAACGGACAGGGGGCTACTAATGAAAAACTGTTTTTT.

A few counts support this clone. The chain couples TRBV6-5 to TRBJ1-1, with D maybe TRBD1 (6 bases). The V end was cut by 5 bases, the J end by 4 bases, with 17 bases between. From germline, CDR1 is MNHEY and CDR2 SVGAGI. There are 15 residues in the CDR3. The CDR3 loop is CASSTPGGGVTEAFF. The CDR3 nucleotides read TGTGCCAGCAGTACTCCGGGAGGGGGGGTCACTGAAGCTTTCTTT.

The chain uses TRBV5-6 and TRBJ1-2, with D unresolved. The CDR3 runs 12 residues. Germline CDR1 is SGHDT and CDR2 is YYEEEE. The V end was cut by 4 bases, the J end by 1 base, with 5 bases between. In DNA form, the CDR3 reads TGTGCCAGCAGCCCAAATAACTATGGCTACACCTTC. It codes for CASSPNNYGYTF. The variable domain in full, with the rest retrieved from reference TRBV5-6 and TRBJ1-2, is DAGVTQSPTHLIKTRGQQVTLRCSPKSGHDTVSWYQQALGQGPQFIFQYYEEEERQRGNFPDRFSGHQFPNYSSELNVNALLLGDSALYLCASSPNNYGYTFGSGTRLTVV.

This clone was seen once. The chain is built from TRBV5-8 and TRBJ1-2; tentatively, D is TRBD1 (6 bases). Germline V gene data show CDR1 as SGHTS and CDR2 as YDEGEE. Deletions cut 1 base from V and 4 bases from J, with 14 bases between. CDR3 length: 15 residues. CDR3 in amino acids: CASSLLEGVVYGYTF. The CDR3 nucleotides are TGTGCCAGCAGCTTGTTAGAGGGGGTTGTCTATGGCTACACCTTC. Using reference TRBV5-8 and TRBJ1-2 for the parts outside the CDR3, the full variable domain is EAGVTQSPTHLIKTRGQQATLRCSPISGHTSVYWYQQALGLGLQFLLWYDEGEERNRGNFPPRFSGRQFPNYSSELNVNALELEDSALYLCASSLLEGVVYGYTFGSGTRLTVV.

The chain uses TRBV15 and TRBJ1-2; D is possibly TRBD1 (5 bases). Germline V CDR1 and CDR2: LNHNV, YYDKDF (reference sequence). CDR3 length: 13 amino acids. V dropped 6 bases and J dropped 0 bases, with 8 bases sitting between them. DNA of the CDR3: TGTGCCACCAGAGGGGCGACTAACTATGGCTACACCTTC. As protein: CATRGATNYGYTF. Full variable domain (remainder filled in from reference TRBV15 and TRBJ1-2): DAMVIQNPRYQVTQFGKPVTLSCSQTLNHNVMYWYQQKSSQAPKLLFHYYDKDFNNEADTPDNFQSRRPNTSFCFLDIRSPGLGDTAMYLCATRGATNYGYTFGSGTRLTVV.

The genes are TRBV18 and TRBJ2-2; D remains ambiguous. Trimming removed 1 base at V and 5 bases at J, with 17 bases between. Germline loops: CDR1 KGHSH, CDR2 LQKENI. This CDR3 is 17 amino acids long. The CDR3 loop reads CASSPLPVPSLTGELFF. The CDR3 DNA follows: TGTGCCAGCTCACCACTCCCAGTCCCCTCGTTGACCGGGGAGCTGTTTTTT.

The chain has TRBV29-1 and TRBJ2-5; 12 bases are a match to TRBD1. The end of the DNA aligns better with TRBJ2-7, so the J call may be wrong. The germline gives CDR1 SQVTM, CDR2 ANQGSEA. CDR3 length: 15 residues. This chain's CDR3 is CSVEGDRGRPYEQYF. The CDR3 coding sequence is TGCAGCGTTGAAGGGGACAGGGGGCGCCCCTACGAGCAGTACTTC.

The J gene is TRBJ2-7, the V gene TRBV5-6; D is perhaps TRBD1 (6 bases). Germline-derived CDR1 and CDR2 are SGHDT and YYEEEE. The CDR3 runs to 16 residues. The V end was cut by 4 bases, the J end by 0 bases, with 17 bases between. CDR3 DNA: TGTGCCAGCAGCCTCGCGAAAGGACAGAGCTCCTACGAGCAGTACTTC. The encoded protein is CASSLAKGQSSYEQYF.

In this sample, this clone turned up a few times. The chain has TRBV9 and TRBJ2-1, with 9 bases identical to TRBD2. This CDR3 has 15 amino acids. Germline CDR1 is SGDLS and CDR2 is YYNGEE. V was pared by 1 base and J by 5 bases, with 4 bases of the junction left unmatched. CDR3 DNA sequence: TGTGCCAGCAGCGTATTGGGACTAGCACACAATGAGCAGTTCTTC. As protein: CASSVLGLAHNEQFF. The full variable domain, in which reference TRBV9 and TRBJ2-1 provide the parts outside the CDR3, is DSGVTQTPKHLITATGQRVTLRCSPRSGDLSVYWYQQSLDQGLQFLIQYYNGEERAKGNILERFSAQQFPDLHSELNLSSLELGDSALYFCASSVLGLAHNEQFFGPGTRLTVL.

This chain links TRBV29-1 with TRBJ1-2; no definite D call. Deletions cut 6 bases from V and 4 bases from J, with 9 bases between. The V gene's germline CDR1 is SQVTM and CDR2 ANQGSEA. The CDR3 sequence is 11 residues long. The DNA of the CDR3 is TGCAGCGTGGCGGGTGGCTATGGCTACACCTTC. Translation: CSVAGGYGYTF.

The chain combines TRBV28 with TRBJ2-7; tentative D call: TRBD1 (6 bases). Germline CDR1 reads MDHEN; CDR2 reads SYDVKM. The CDR3 is 13 residues long. V shed 6 bases and J shed 2 bases, with 11 bases lying between them. CDR3: CASRWTETYEQYF. The CDR3 DNA is TGTGCCAGCAGATGGACAGAGACCTACGAGCAGTACTTC.

V is TRBV2 and J is TRBJ1-5, with 7 bases matching TRBD1. This CDR3 spans 15 amino acids. J was trimmed by 2 bases and V by 3 bases; bases with no gene match: 4. Germline V gives CDR1 SNHLY, CDR2 FYNNEI. The CDR3: CASSDDRVGNQPQHF. The CDR3 nucleotides read TGTGCCAGCAGTGACGACAGGGTGGGCAATCAGCCCCAGCATTTT. Combining the CDR3 with reference TRBV2 and TRBJ1-5 gives the whole variable domain EPEVTQTPSHQVTQMGQEVILRCVPISNHLYFYWYRQILGQKVEFLVSFYNNEISEKSEIFDDQFSVERPDGSNFTLKIRSTKLEDSAMYFCASSDDRVGNQPQHFGDGTRLSIL.

The chain joins TRBV5-1 to TRBJ2-3; 9 nucleotides agree with TRBD2. V shed 3 bases, J shed 4 bases, and the junction held 6 bases outside the gene matches. Germline CDR1 reads SGHRS; CDR2 reads YFSETQ. CDR3 size: 15 residues. This CDR3 is CASSSLSGGSDTQYF. The DNA for the CDR3 is TGCGCCAGCAGCTCCCTGAGCGGGGGGTCAGATACGCAGTATTTT.

For the CDR3, the DNA is TGTGCCAGCAGACAAGACAGGGGCAATCAGCCCCAGCATTTT. It specifies CASRQDRGNQPQHF. The chain couples TRBV6-5 to TRBJ1-5, with TRBD1 identical over 7 bases. The junction had 4 bases not matched to a gene; V was cut back by 6 bases and J by 2 bases. The CDR3 has 14 residues. Germline values: CDR1 MNHEY, CDR2 SVGAGI.

The chain has TRBV19 and TRBJ1-4, with D perhaps TRBD1 (6 bases). Deletions cut 1 base from V and 5 bases from J, with 14 bases between. Germline assignment: CDR1 LNHDA and CDR2 SQIVND (reference sequence). This CDR3 contains 16 residues. The CDR3 sequence: CASSIGDRRENEKLFF. CDR3 DNA sequence: TGTGCCAGTAGTATAGGTGACAGGAGAGAGAATGAAAAACTGTTTTTT. Supplemented by reference TRBV19 and TRBJ1-4, the full variable domain reads DGGITQSPKYLFRKEGQNVTLSCEQNLNHDAMYWYRQDPGQGLRLIYYSQIVNDFQKGDIAEGYSVSREKKESFPLTVTSAQKNPTAFYLCASSIGDRRENEKLFFGSGTQLSVL.

The chain has TRBV9 and TRBJ1-2; 7 bases match TRBD1. The germline V gene encodes CDR1 SGDLS and CDR2 YYNGEE. V was pared by 4 bases and J by 8 bases, with 8 bases of the junction left unmatched. The CDR3 has 13 amino acids. The CDR3 nucleotides read TGTGCCAGCAGCCCTACAGGGGTCGGCGGCTACACCTTC. Its protein is CASSPTGVGGYTF.

This chain connects TRBV10-3 to TRBJ1-1; D is unclear. CDR3 size: 15 residues. Germline V gene sequence: CDR1 ENHRY, CDR2 SYGVKD. Trimming shortened V by 0 bases and J by 1 base, and 9 bases separated the two germline ends. CDR3 DNA sequence: TGTGCCATCAGTGAGTCGTCTGGCAGGAACACTGAAGCTTTCTTT. Translation gives CAISESSGRNTEAFF.

The CDR3 coding sequence is TGTGCCAGCAGTTTATTCGGGGGGAAACGATATACGCAGTATTTT. Translation gives CASSLFGGKRYTQYF. This sequence joins TRBV27 and TRBJ2-3, with 7 nucleotides matching TRBD2. CDR1 MNHEY and CDR2 SMNVEV come from the germline V gene (reference sequence). The V segment lost 1 base and the J segment 7 bases; nucleotides outside the gene matches: 8. CDR3 length equals 15 residues.

The chain couples TRBV7-2 to TRBJ2-7; weak D call: TRBD2 (5 bases). Germline CDR1 is SGHTA and CDR2 is FQGNSA. This CDR3 is 12 amino acids long. The V end lost 5 bases, the J end lost 6 bases, and 11 bases lay between the germline ends. Written as DNA, the CDR3 is TGTGCCAGCAGCCCAGACCGGGGCGAGCAGTACTTC. Translated, it gives CASSPDRGEQYF. Full variable domain (missing parts from reference TRBV7-2 and TRBJ2-7): GAGVSQSPSNKVTEKGKDVELRCDPISGHTALYWYRQSLGQGLEFLIYFQGNSAPDKSGLPSDRFSAERTGGSVSTLTIQRTQQEDSAVYLCASSPDRGEQYFGPGTRLTVT.

The J gene is TRBJ1-4, the V gene TRBV30; possibly TRBD1 for D (6 bases). V was shortened by 2 bases and J by 3 bases, with 10 bases between the two germline ends. The V gene's germline CDR1 is GTSNPN and CDR2 SVGIG (reference sequence). This CDR3 comprises 14 residues. The CDR3 DNA sequence: TGTGCCTGGAGTTTGGGGGCTTCTAATGAAAAACTGTTTTTT. This gives the protein CAWSLGASNEKLFF.

This CDR3 is CASRDARGSYEQYF. The CDR3 DNA reads TGTGCCAGCAGGGACGCCCGGGGGTCCTACGAGCAGTACTTC. The V and J genes are TRBV2 and TRBJ2-7; possibly TRBD2 for D (6 bases). Trimming shortened V by 6 bases and J by 1 base, and 13 bases separated the two germline ends. Germline loops: CDR1 SNHLY, CDR2 FYNNEI. There are 14 residues in the CDR3.

The chain is built from TRBV28 and TRBJ2-7; 11 positions match TRBD1. The V gene end was trimmed by 4 bases and the J gene end by 2 bases; junction bases not matched to a gene: 19. CDR3 length: 20 amino acids. Germline V gene lookup returns CDR1 MDHEN and CDR2 SYDVKM. This CDR3 reads CASSSSLLPWTGGPTYEQYF. The CDR3 DNA is TGTGCCAGCAGTTCCTCCTTACTACCCTGGACAGGGGGCCCTACCTACGAGCAGTACTTC.